The 5 T cell receptor beta chains below all came from one sample that was sequenced in a study of Ad26.COV2.S vaccination and SARS-CoV-2 variants (dated by TCRdb to about 2021). Library preparation used the immunoSEQ multiplex PCR assay. TCRdb carries this immuneACCESS record with in-frame sequences only. Its versions omit some clonotypes, under half of them owing to an unresolved V gene in the studies checked, with the rest unexplained. A total of a few hundred thousand clones appear in this sample, roughly 90% of them only once. Of the sample, about 3.6% is held by the ten largest clones. According to the study, the label for this sample's treatment or condition signals: some 19 received Ad26.COV2.S at low or high dose, single or two shots; about five received placebo; per-sample allocation not given. For vaccine and placebo recipients, repertoires were sequenced using samples collected on day 63 after the first injection.

Sequencing was performed on peripheral blood, taken in a trial of Ad26.COV2.S vaccine versus placebo. The receptors derive from a person between 18 and 65 years old who received the Ad26.COV2.S COVID-19 vaccine or a placebo.

The chain carries TRBV5-1 and TRBJ2-3, with D tentatively TRBD2 (6 bases). CDR1 is SGHRS, CDR2 YFSETQ, per germline. V was trimmed by 4 bases and J by 0 bases, leaving 15 bases between them. The CDR3 consists of 16 residues. The CDR3 DNA reads as TGCGCCAGCAGCCGGTCCCCGGGGGTTAGCACAGATACGCAGTATTTT. It translates to CASSRSPGVSTDTQYF.

The rearrangement links TRBV2 to TRBJ2-2; TRBD1 aligns across 10 bases. The CDR3 is 15 amino acids. Trimming cost V 7 bases and J 5 bases; bases outside gene matches: 7. Looked up from germline, CDR1 is SNHLY and CDR2 is FYNNEI. This CDR3 is CASNRQGAGTGELFF. The CDR3 DNA reads as TGTGCCAGCAACCGACAGGGGGCGGGTACCGGGGAGCTGTTTTTT.

The rearrangement links TRBV7-3 to TRBJ2-5; TRBD1 agrees at 9 bases. Losses at the gene ends were 5 bases for V and 2 bases for J; bases not matched to a gene: 9. Germline V gene sequence: CDR1 SGHTA, CDR2 FQGTGA. This CDR3 contains 16 residues. The CDR3 DNA reads TGTGCCAGCAGCCTATCAACCGGGACAGGGCAAGAGACCCAGTACTTC. It is translated as CASSLSTGTGQETQYF.

This chain uses TRBV5-1 with TRBJ2-5; 7 positions match TRBD1. CDR1 is SGHRS and CDR2 is YFSETQ in the germline V gene. This CDR3 has 18 residues. Losses at the gene ends were 4 bases for V and 1 base for J; bases not matched to a gene: 16. This chain's CDR3 is CASSPVLSTTGAQETQYF. The CDR3 region has the DNA TGCGCCAGCAGCCCCGTTTTATCGACTACAGGGGCCCAAGAGACCCAGTACTTC. Variable domain in full (rest from reference TRBV5-1 and TRBJ2-5): KAGVTQTPRYLIKTRGQQVTLSCSPISGHRSVSWYQQTPGQGLQFLFEYFSETQRNKGNFPGRFSGRQFSNSRSEMNVSTLELGDSALYLCASSPVLSTTGAQETQYFGPGTRLLVL.

This clone was detected once. V usage is TRBV7-3 and J usage is TRBJ2-3; the D is unclear. The CDR3 totals 13 residues. Germline V CDR1 and CDR2: SGHTA, FQGTGA. Trimming cost V 5 bases and J 2 bases, with 8 bases left between them. CDR3 region: CASSNTNTDTQYF. In DNA, the CDR3 is TGTGCCAGCAGCAATACAAACACAGATACGCAGTATTTT.